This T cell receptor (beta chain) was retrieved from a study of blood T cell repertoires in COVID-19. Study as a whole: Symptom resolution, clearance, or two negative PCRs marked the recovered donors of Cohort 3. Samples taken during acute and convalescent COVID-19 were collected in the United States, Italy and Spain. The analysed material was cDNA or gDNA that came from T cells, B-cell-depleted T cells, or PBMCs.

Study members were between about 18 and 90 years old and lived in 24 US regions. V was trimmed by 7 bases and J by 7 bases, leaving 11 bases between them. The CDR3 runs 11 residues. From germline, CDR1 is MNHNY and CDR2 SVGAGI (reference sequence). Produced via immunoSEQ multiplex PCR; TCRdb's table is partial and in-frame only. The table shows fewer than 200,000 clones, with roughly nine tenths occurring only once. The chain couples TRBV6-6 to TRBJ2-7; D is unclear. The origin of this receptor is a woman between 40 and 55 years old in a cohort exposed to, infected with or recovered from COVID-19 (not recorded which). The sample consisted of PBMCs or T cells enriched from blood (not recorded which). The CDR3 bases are TGTGCCAGCAAGGAGAGTGGAGAGCAGTACTTC. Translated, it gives CASKESGEQYF.